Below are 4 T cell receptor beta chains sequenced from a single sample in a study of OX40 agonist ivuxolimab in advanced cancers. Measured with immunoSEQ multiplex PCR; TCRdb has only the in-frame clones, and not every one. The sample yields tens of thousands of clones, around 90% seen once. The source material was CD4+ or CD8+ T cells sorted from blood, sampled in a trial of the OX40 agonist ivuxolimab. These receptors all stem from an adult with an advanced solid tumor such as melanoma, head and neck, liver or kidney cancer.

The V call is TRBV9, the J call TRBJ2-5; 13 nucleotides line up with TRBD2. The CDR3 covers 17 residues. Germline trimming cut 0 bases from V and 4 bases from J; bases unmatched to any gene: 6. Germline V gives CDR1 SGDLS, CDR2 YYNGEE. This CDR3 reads CASSVVGLAGVGETQYF. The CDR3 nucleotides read TGTGCCAGCAGCGTAGTTGGACTAGCGGGAGTTGGAGAGACCCAGTACTTC.

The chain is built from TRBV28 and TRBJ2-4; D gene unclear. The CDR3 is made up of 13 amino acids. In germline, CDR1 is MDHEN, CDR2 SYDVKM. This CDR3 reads CTASDNGKNIQYF. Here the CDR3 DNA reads TGTACAGCGTCCGATAATGGCAAAAACATTCAGTACTTC.

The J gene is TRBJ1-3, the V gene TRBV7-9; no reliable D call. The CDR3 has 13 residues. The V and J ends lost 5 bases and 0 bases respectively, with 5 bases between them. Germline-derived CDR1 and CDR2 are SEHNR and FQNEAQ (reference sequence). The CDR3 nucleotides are TGTGCCAGCAGCCCCCTCTCTGGAAACACCATATATTTT. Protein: CASSPLSGNTIYF.

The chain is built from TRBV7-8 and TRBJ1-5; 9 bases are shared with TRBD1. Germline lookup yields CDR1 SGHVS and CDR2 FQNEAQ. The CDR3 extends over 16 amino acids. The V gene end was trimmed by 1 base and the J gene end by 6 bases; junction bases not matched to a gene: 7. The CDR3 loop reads CASSLGTWTGVQPQHF. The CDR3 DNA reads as TGTGCCAGCAGCTTAGGTACATGGACAGGGGTTCAGCCCCAGCATTTT.